This T cell receptor beta chain comes out of a study of cytomegalovirus exposure and HLA in healthy donors. The V gene's germline CDR1 is SNHLY and CDR2 FYNNEI. The CDR3 contains 17 residues. The trim removed 2 bases at V and 6 bases at J, leaving 12 bases unmatched. Use of 60 Vbeta and 13 Jbeta primers characterized the PCR. Sequencing used immunoSEQ multiplex PCR; TCRdb keeps in-frame clones, though not all of them. The repertoire consists of 100,000 to 150,000 clones, with roughly four fifths occurring once and the leading ten covering almost 6%. The J gene is TRBJ1-5, the V gene TRBV2; 8 nucleotides align to TRBD1. This clonotype was obtained from a woman in her thirties or forties in good health and CMV-seropositive. The sequencing sample was made of PBMCs. In nucleotides, the CDR3 is TGTGCCAGCAGTGAACCCCCGGACAGGGTGAGGGGTCAGCCCCAGCATTTT. It translates to CASSEPPDRVRGQPQHF.